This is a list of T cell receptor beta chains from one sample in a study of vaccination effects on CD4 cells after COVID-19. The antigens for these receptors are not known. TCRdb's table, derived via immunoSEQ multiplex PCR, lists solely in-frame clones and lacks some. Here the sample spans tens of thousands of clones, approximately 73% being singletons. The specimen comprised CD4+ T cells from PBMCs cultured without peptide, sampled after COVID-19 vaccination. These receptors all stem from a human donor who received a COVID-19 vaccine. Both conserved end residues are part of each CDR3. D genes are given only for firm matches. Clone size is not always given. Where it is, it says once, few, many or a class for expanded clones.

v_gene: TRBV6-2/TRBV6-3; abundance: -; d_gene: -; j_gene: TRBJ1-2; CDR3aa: CASSPLGTVNYGYTF; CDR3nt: TGTGCCAGCAGTCCGTTAGGGACGGTGAACTATGGCTACACCTTC
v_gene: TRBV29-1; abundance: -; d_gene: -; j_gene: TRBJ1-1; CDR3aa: CSVVGLSWSRNSGNTEAFF; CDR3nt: TGCAGCGTTGTGGGTCTAAGTTGGTCGCGGAATAGTGGGAACACTGAAGCTTTCTTT
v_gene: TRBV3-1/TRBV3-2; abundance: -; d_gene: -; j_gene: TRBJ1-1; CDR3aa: CASSQTGRNTEAFF; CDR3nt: TGTGCCAGCAGCCAAACCGGGAGGAACACTGAAGCTTTCTTT
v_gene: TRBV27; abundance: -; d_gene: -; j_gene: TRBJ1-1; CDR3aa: CASSWTENTEAFF; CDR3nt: TGTGCCAGCAGTTGGACAGAGAACACTGAAGCTTTCTTT
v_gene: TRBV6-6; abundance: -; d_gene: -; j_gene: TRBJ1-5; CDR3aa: CASSKPIRGEPQHF; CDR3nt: TGTGCCAGCAGCAAACCTATAAGGGGAGAGCCCCAGCATTTT
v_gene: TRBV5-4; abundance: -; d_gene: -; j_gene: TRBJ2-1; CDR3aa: CASSLSGAPNEQFF; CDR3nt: TGTGCCAGCAGCTTGTCGGGGGCCCCGAATGAGCAGTTCTTC
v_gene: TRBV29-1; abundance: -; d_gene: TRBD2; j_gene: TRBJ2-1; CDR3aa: CSVKLAGGISSYNEQFF; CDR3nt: TGCAGCGTCAAACTAGCGGGGGGGATAAGCTCCTACAATGAGCAGTTCTTC
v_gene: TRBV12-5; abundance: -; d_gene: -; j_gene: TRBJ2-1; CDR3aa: CASGSYRNNEQFF; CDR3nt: TGTGCTAGTGGTTCATACAGGAACAATGAGCAGTTCTTC
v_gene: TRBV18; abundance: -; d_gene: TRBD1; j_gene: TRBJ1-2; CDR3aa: CASSPLRTGTDNYGYTF; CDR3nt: TGTGCCAGCTCACCACTAAGAACGGGGACAGATAACTATGGCTACACCTTC
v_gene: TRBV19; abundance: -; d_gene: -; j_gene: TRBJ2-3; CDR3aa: CASSIGRTQYF; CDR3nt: TGTGCCAGTAGTATAGGGCGGACGCAGTATTTT
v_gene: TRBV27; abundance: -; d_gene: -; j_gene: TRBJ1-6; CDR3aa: CASSSREFSPLHF; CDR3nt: TGTGCCAGCAGTTCTCGGGAGTTCTCACCCCTCCACTTT
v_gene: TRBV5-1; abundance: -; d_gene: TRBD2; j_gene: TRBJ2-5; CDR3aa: CASSTRTSGAQETQYF; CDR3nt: TGCGCCAGCAGCACCCGGACTAGCGGGGCCCAAGAGACCCAGTACTTC
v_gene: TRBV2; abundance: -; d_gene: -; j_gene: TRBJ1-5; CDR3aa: CASRDRDGNQPQHF; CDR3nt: TGTGCCAGCAGAGACCGGGACGGCAATCAGCCCCAGCATTTT
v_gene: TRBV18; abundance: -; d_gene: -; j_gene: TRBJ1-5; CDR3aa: CASSPWENRDQPQHF; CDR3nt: TGTGCCAGCTCACCATGGGAGAATAGAGATCAGCCCCAGCATTTT
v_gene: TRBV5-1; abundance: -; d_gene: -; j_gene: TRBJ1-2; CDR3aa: CASSPRPGVIDYGYTF; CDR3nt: TGCGCCAGCAGCCCCCGACCAGGGGTAATCGACTATGGCTACACCTTC
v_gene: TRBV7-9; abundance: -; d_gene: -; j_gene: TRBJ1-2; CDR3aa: CASSLTNGDYGYTF; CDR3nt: TGTGCCAGCAGCTTAACCAACGGGGACTATGGCTACACCTTC
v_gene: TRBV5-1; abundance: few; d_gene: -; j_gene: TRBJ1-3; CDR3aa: CASKEASGNTIYF; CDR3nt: TGCGCCAGCAAAGAGGCCTCTGGAAACACCATATATTTT
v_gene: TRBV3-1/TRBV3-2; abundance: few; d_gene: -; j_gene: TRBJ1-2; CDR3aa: CASSISGIYGYTF; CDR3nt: TGTGCCAGCAGCATCTCGGGGATCTATGGCTACACCTTC
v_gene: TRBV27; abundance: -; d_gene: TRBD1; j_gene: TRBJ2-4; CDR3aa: CASSPPGTGVTNIQYF; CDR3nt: TGTGCCAGCAGTCCCCCCGGGACAGGGGTAACAAACATTCAGTACTTC
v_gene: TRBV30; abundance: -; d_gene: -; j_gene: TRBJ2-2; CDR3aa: CAWTPGVGELFF; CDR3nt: TGTGCCTGGACCCCCGGGGTCGGGGAGCTGTTTTTT
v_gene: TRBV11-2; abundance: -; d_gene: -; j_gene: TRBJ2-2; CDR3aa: CASSSYMKLGELFF; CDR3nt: TGTGCCAGCAGCTCCTACATGAAGCTCGGGGAGCTGTTTTTT
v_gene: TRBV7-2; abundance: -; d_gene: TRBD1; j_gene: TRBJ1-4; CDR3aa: CASSKTGANEKLFF; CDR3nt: TGTGCCAGCAGCAAGACAGGGGCCAATGAAAAACTGTTTTTT
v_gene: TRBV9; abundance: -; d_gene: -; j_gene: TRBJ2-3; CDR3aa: CASSHGSTDTQYF; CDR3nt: TGTGCCAGCAGCCACGGTAGCACAGATACGCAGTATTTT
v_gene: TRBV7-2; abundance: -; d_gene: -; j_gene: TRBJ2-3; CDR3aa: CASSFRGPPLFVTDTQYF; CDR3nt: TGTGCCAGCAGCTTTAGGGGCCCGCCTTTATTCGTCACAGATACGCAGTATTTT
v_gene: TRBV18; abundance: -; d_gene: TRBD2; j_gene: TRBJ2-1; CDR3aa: CASSPWTSGGSYNEQFF; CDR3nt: TGTGCCAGCTCACCCTGGACTAGCGGGGGCTCCTACAATGAGCAGTTCTTC
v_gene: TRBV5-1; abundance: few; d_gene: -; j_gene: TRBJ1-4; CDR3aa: CASSRGAFEKLFF; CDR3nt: TGCGCCAGCAGTCGGGGGGCGTTTGAAAAACTGTTTTTT
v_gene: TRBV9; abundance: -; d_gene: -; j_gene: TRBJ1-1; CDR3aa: CASMGNTEAFF; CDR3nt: TGTGCCAGCATGGGGAACACTGAAGCTTTCTTT
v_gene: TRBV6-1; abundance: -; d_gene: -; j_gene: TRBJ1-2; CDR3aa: CASSEAWWGGNYGYTF; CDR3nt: TGTGCCAGCAGTGAAGCGTGGTGGGGGGGAAACTATGGCTACACCTTC
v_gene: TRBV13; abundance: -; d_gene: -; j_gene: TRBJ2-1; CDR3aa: CASSLLLSGLRDEQFF; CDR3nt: TGTGCCAGCAGCTTACTCCTATCGGGGCTTAGAGATGAGCAGTTCTTC
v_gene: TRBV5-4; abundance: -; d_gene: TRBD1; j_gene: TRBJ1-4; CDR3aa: CASRKQGADANEKLFF; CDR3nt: TGTGCCAGCAGAAAGCAGGGGGCGGATGCTAATGAAAAACTGTTTTTT
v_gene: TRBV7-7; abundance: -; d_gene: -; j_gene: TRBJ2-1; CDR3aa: CASSLRLEGDNYNEQFF; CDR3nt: TGTGCCAGCAGCTTAAGGTTAGAGGGGGACAACTACAATGAGCAGTTCTTC
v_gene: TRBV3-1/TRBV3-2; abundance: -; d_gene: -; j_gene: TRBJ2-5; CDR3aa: CASSQDQVPKRAQETQYF; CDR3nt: TGTGCCAGCAGCCAAGATCAGGTCCCCAAGAGGGCCCAAGAGACCCAGTACTTC
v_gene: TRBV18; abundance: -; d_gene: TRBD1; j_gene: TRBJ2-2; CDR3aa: CASPEDRGWDTGELFF; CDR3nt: TGTGCCAGTCCAGAAGACAGGGGTTGGGACACCGGGGAGCTGTTTTTT
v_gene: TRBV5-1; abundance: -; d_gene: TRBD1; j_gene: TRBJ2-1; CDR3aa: CASSLSGGASGEQFF; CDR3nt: TGCGCCAGCAGCTTGTCAGGGGGCGCCTCCGGTGAGCAGTTCTTC
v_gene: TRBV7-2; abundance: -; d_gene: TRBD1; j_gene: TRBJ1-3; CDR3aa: CASSQGGTVGNTIYF; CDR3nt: TGTGCCAGCAGCCAGGGGGGAACAGTTGGAAACACCATATATTTT
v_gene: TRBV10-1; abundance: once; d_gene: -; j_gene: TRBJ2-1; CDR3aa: CASSESQGFGNEQFF; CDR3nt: TGCGCCAGCAGTGAGTCGCAGGGCTTTGGCAATGAGCAGTTCTTC
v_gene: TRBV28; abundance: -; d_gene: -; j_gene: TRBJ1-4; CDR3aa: CASSTPPEKLFF; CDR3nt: TGTGCCAGCAGTACCCCACCTGAAAAACTGTTTTTT
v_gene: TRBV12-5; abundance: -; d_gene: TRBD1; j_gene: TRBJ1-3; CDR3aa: CASGGGTGFGNTIYF; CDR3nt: TGTGCTAGTGGAGGGGGGACAGGGTTTGGAAACACCATATATTTT
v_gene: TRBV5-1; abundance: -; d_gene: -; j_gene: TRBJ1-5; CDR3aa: CASSLAGDQPQHF; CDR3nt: TGCGCCAGCAGCTTGGCCGGGGATCAGCCCCAGCATTTT
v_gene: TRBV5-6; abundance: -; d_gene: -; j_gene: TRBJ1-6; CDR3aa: CASSPNGRSSYNSPLHF; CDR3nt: TGTGCCAGCAGCCCCAATGGACGGTCCTCCTATAATTCACCCCTCCACTTT
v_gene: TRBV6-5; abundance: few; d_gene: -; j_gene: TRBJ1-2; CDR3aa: CASSPDRNLYGYTF; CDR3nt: TGTGCCAGCAGTCCAGACAGGAACCTCTATGGCTACACCTTC
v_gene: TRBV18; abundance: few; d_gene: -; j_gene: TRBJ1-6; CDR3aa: CASSVAARENSPLHF; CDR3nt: TGTGCCAGCTCTGTAGCGGCTCGGGAAAATTCACCCCTCCACTTT
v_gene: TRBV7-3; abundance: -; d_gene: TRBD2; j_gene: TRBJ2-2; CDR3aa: CASSLSGGGRPGELFF; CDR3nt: TGTGCCAGCAGCTTATCTGGCGGGGGAAGACCCGGGGAGCTGTTTTTT
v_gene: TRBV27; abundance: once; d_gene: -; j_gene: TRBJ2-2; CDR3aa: CASSLSVNTGELFF; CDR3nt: TGTGCCAGCAGTTTATCAGTCAACACCGGGGAGCTGTTTTTT
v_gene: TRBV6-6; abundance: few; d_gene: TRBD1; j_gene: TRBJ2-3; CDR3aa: CASRPDRVGTDTQYF; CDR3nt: TGTGCCAGCAGGCCCGACAGGGTAGGCACAGATACGCAGTATTTT
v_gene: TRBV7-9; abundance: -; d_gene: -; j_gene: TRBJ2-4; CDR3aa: CASSPVERASSIQYF; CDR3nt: TGTGCCAGCAGCCCAGTCGAAAGGGCCTCGAGCATTCAGTACTTC